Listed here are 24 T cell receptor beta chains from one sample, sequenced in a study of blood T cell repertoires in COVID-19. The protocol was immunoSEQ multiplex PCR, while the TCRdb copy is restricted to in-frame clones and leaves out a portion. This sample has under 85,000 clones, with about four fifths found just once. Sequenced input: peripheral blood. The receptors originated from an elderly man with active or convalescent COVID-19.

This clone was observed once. The CDR3 reads CASSLAGGSHEQYF. The CDR3 DNA reads as TGTGCCAGCAGTTTAGCGGGGGGGAGCCACGAGCAGTACTTC. V usage is TRBV27 and J usage is TRBJ2-7; TRBD2 aligns across 9 bases. The germline CDR1 and CDR2 sequences are MNHEY and SMNVEV (reference sequence). Trimming at V came to 2 bases and at J to 5 bases, leaving 4 bases not matched to a gene. This CDR3 spans 14 amino acids.

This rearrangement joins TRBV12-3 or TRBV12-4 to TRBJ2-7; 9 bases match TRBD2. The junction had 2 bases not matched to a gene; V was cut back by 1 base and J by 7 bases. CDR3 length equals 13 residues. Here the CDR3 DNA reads TGTGCCAGCAGTTTAGGTCTAGCGGGAGAGCAGTACTTC. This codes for CASSLGLAGEQYF.

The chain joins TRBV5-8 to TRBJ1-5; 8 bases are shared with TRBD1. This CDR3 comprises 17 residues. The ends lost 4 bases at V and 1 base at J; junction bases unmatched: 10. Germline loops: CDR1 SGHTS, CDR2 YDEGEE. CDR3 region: CASSRRQGSLSNQPQHF. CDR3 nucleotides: TGTGCCAGCAGCAGGCGACAGGGGAGTCTAAGCAATCAGCCCCAGCATTTT.

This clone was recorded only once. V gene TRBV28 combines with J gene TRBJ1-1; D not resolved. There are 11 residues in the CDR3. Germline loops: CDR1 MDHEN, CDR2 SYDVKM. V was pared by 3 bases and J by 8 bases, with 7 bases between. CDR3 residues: CASSLAREAFF. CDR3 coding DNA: TGTGCCAGCAGTTTGGCCAGAGAAGCTTTCTTT.

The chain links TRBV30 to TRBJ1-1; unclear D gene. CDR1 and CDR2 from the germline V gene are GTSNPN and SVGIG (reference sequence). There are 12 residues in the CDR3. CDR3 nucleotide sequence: TGTGCTTCGATTACGGGTTTGGTGATCGCTTTCTTT. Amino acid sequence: CASITGLVIAFF.

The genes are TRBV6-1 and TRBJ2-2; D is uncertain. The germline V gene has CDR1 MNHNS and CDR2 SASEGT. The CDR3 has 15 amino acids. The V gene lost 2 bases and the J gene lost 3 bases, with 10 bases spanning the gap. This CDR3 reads CASSEIRTYTGELFF. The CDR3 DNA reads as TGTGCCAGCAGTGAAATTCGAACATACACCGGGGAGCTGTTTTTT.

For the CDR3, the DNA is TGTGCCAGCAGCTTAGCGGGCCAGCCTGGCTATGGCTACACCTTC. This gives the protein CASSLAGQPGYGYTF. The genes are TRBV7-9 and TRBJ1-2; no definite D call. Trimming took off 0 bases at V and 4 bases at J, with 12 bases between the two ends. Per the germline V gene, CDR1 is SEHNR and CDR2 is FQNEAQ (reference sequence). CDR3 length equals 15 residues. The whole variable domain, filled in from reference TRBV7-9 and TRBJ1-2, reads DTGVSQNPRHKITKRGQNVTFRCDPISEHNRLYWYRQTLGQGPEFLTYFQNEAQLEKSRLLSDRFSAERPKGSFSTLEIQRTEQGDSAMYLCASSLAGQPGYGYTFGSGTRLTVV.

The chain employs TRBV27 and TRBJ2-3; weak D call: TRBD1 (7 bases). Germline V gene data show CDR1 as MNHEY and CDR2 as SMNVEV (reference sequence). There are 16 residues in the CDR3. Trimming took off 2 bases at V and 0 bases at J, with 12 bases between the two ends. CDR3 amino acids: CASSLTGDSSTDTQYF. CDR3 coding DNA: TGTGCCAGCAGTTTAACGGGGGACAGTAGCACAGATACGCAGTATTTT.

CDR3 DNA: TGTGCCAGCAGCTTAAATCCCGGGTTATACACTGAAGCTTTCTTT. Amino acid sequence: CASSLNPGLYTEAFF. The chain links TRBV7-9 to TRBJ1-1; D not certain. The V end lost 2 bases, the J end lost 3 bases, and 13 bases lay between the germline ends. Germline-derived CDR1 and CDR2 are SEHNR and FQNEAQ (reference sequence). The CDR3 consists of 15 residues.

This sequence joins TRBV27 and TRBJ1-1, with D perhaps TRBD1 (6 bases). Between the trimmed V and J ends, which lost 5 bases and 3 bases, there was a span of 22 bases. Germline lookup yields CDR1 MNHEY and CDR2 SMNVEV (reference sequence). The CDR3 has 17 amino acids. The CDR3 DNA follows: TGTGCCAGCAGTACCACCCTCGGGGGGCGCGTGTACACTGAAGCTTTCTTT. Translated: CASSTTLGGRVYTEAFF.

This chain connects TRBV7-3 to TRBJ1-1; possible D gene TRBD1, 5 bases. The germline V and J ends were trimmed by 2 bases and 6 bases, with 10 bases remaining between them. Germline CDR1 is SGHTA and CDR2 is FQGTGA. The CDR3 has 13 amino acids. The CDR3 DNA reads TGTGCCAGCAGCTTATGGGGGGGAGCTGAAGCTTTCTTT. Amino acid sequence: CASSLWGGAEAFF.

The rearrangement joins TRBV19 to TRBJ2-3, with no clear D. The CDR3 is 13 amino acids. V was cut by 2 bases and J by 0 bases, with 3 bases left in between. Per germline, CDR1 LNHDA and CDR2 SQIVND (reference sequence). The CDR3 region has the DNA TGTGCCAGTAGTATACCAAGCACAGATACGCAGTATTTT. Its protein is CASSIPSTDTQYF. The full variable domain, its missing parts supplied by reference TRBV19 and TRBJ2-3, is DGGITQSPKYLFRKEGQNVTLSCEQNLNHDAMYWYRQDPGQGLRLIYYSQIVNDFQKGDIAEGYSVSREKKESFPLTVTSAQKNPTAFYLCASSIPSTDTQYFGPGTRLTVL.

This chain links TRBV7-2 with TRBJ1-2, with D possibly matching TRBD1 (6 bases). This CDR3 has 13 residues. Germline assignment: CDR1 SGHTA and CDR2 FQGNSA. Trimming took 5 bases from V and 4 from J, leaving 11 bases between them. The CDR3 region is CASSRGGSYGYTF. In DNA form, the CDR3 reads TGTGCCAGCAGCAGGGGGGGCAGCTATGGCTACACCTTC.

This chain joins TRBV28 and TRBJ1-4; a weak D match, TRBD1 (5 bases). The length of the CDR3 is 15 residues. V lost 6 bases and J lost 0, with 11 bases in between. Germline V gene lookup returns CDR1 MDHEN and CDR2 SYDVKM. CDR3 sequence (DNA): TGTGCCAGCAGCTTGGGGGGTGCAACTAATGAAAAACTGTTTTTT. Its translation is CASSLGGATNEKLFF.

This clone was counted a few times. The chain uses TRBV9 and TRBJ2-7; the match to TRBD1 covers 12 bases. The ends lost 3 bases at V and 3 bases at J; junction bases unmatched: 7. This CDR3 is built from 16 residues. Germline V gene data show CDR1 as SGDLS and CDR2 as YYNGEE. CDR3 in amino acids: CASSGGDRGLFYEQYF. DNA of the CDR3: TGTGCCAGCAGCGGAGGGGACAGGGGGCTGTTCTACGAGCAGTACTTC.

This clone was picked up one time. CDR3 DNA sequence: TGTGCCAGCAGTCCGGGACAGGGGCATTCACCCCTCCACTTT. Protein: CASSPGQGHSPLHF. The gene calls are TRBV28 and TRBJ1-6, with 10 bases that match TRBD1. This CDR3 is built from 14 residues. V shed 5 bases and J 8 bases; nucleotides not matched to a gene: 3. Germline V gene lookup returns CDR1 MDHEN and CDR2 SYDVKM.

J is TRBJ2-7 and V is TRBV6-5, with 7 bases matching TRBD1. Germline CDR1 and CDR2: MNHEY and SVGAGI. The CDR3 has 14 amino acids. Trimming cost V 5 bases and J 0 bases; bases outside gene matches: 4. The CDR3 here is CASSPRQGSYEQYF. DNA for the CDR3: TGTGCCAGCAGTCCGAGACAGGGCTCCTACGAGCAGTACTTC.

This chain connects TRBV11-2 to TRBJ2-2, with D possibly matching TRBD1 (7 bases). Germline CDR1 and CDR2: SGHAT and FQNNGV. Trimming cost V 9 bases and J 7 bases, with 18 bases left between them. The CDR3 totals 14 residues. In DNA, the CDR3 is TGTGCCAGTTCCCAAGGGGGCGGGGACGGGGAGCTGTTTTTT. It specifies CASSQGGGDGELFF.

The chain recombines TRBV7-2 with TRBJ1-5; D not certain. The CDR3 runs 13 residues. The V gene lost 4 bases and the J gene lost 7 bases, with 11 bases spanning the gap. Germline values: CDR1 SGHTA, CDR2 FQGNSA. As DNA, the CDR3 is TGTGCCAGCAGCTATAACGAGGGACAGCCCCAGCATTTT. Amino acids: CASSYNEGQPQHF.

CDR3 in DNA: TGTGCCAGCAGCGCACCCCCCCGGACGGGGAGCTCCTACGAGCAGTACTTC. It yields the protein CASSAPPRTGSSYEQYF. The chain has TRBV5-6 and TRBJ2-7, with a weak D call TRBD2 (5 bases). The V end lost 4 bases, the J end lost 0 bases, and 20 bases lay between the germline ends. The CDR3 spans 17 residues. Germline lookup yields CDR1 SGHDT and CDR2 YYEEEE.

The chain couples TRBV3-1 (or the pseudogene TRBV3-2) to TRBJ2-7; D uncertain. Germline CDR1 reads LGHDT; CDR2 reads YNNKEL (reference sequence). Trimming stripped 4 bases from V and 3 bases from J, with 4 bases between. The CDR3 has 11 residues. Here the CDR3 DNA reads TGTGCCAGCAGCCGGCTCTACGAGCAGTACTTC. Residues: CASSRLYEQYF.

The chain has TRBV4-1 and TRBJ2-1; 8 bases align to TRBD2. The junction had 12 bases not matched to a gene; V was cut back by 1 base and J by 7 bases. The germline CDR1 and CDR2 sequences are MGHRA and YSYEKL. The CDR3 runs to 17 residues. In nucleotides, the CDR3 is TGCGCCAGCAGCCAAGGATCCCGGGGGGGCCTAGGTAATGAGCAGTTCTTC. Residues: CASSQGSRGGLGNEQFF.

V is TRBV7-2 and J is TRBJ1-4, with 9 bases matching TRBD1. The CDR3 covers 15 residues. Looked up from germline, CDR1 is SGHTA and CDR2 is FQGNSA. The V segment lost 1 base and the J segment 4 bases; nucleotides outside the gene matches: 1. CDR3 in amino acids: CASSLDRGHNEKLFF. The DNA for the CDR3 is TGTGCCAGCAGCTTAGACAGGGGGCATAATGAAAAACTGTTTTTT. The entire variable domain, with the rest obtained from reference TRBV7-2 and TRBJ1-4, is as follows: GAGVSQSPSNKVTEKGKDVELRCDPISGHTALYWYRQSLGQGLEFLIYFQGNSAPDKSGLPSDRFSAERTGGSVSTLTIQRTQQEDSAVYLCASSLDRGHNEKLFFGSGTQLSVL.

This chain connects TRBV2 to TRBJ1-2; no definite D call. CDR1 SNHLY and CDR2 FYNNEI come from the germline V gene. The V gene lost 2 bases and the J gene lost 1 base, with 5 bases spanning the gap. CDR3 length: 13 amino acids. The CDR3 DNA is TGTGCCAGCAGTGAAAACGGTAACTATGGCTACACCTTC. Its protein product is CASSENGNYGYTF.